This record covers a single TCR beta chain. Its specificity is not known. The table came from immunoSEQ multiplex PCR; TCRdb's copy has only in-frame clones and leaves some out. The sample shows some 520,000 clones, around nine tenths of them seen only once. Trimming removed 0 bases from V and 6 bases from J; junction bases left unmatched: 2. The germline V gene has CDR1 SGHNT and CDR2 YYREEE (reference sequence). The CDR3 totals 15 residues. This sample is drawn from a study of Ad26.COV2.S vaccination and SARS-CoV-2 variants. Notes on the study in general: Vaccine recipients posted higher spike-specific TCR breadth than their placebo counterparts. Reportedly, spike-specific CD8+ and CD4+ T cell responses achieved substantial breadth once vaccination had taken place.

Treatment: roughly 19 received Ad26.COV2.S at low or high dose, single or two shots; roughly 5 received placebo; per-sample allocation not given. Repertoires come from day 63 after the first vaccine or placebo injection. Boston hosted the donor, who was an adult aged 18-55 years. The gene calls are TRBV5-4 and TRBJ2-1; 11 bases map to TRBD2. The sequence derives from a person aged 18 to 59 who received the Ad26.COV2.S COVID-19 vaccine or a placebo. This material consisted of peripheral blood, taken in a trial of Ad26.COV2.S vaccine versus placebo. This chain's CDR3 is CASSLGGLAVNEQFF. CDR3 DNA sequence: TGTGCCAGCAGCTTGGGGGGACTAGCGGTCAATGAGCAGTTCTTC.